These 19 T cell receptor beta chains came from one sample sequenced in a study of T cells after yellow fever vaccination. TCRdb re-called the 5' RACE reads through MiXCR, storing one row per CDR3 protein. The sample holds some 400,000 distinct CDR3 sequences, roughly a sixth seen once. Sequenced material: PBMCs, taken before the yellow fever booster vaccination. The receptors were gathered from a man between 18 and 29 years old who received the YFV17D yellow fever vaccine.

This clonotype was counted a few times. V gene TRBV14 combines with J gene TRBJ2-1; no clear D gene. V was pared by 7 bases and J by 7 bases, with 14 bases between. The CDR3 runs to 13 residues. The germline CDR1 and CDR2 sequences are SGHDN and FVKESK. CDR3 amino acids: CASTPLGENEQFF. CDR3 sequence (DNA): TGTGCCAGCACTCCCCTGGGTGAGAATGAGCAGTTCTTC.

The CDR3 bases are TGTGCCAGCAGTATAGCGGGGTTCCAAGGCGAGCAGTACTTC. Translation: CASSIAGFQGEQYF. The V gene is TRBV28, the J gene TRBJ2-7; 8 positions agree with TRBD2. After removal of 5 bases from V and 6 bases from J, the junction contained 9 bases not matched to a gene. The germline V gene has CDR1 MDHEN and CDR2 SYDVKM. The CDR3 sequence is 14 residues long.

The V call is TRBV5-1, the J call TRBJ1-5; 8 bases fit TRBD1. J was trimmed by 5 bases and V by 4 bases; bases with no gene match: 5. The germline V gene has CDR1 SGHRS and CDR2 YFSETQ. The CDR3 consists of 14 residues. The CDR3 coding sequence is TGCGCCAGCAGCGGAGGACAGGGAGATCAGCCCCAGCATTTT. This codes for CASSGGQGDQPQHF. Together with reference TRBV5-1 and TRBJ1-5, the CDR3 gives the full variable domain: KAGVTQTPRYLIKTRGQQVTLSCSPISGHRSVSWYQQTPGQGLQFLFEYFSETQRNKGNFPGRFSGRQFSNSRSEMNVSTLELGDSALYLCASSGGQGDQPQHFGDGTRLSIL.

The DNA of the CDR3 is TGTGCCAGCAGTGAGAGGGGAGCCCCGACGGATCAGCCCCAGCATTTT. Protein sequence: CASSERGAPTDQPQHF. V gene TRBV6-1 combines with J gene TRBJ1-5, with a weak D call TRBD1 (5 bases). Trimming took 3 bases from V and 5 from J, leaving 17 bases between them. This CDR3 contains 16 residues. Per germline, CDR1 MNHNS and CDR2 SASEGT.

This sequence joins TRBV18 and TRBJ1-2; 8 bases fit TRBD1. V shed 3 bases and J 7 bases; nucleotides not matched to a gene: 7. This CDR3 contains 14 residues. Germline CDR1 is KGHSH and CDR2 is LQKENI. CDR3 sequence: CASSPGDRLFGYTF. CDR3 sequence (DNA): TGTGCCAGCTCACCGGGGGACAGGCTCTTTGGCTACACCTTC.

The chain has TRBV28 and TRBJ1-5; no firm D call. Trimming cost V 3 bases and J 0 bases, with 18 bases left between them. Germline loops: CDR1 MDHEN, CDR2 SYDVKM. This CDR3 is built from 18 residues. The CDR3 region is CASSFWETARYSNQPQHF. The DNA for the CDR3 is TGTGCCAGCAGTTTCTGGGAGACGGCCCGCTATAGCAATCAGCCCCAGCATTTT.

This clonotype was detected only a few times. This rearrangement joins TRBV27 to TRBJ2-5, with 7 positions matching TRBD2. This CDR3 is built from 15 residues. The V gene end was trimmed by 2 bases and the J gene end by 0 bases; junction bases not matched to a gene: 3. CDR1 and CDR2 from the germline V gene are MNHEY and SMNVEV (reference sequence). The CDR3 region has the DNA TGTGCCAGCAGTTTAGAGCGGGGTTACCAAGAGACCCAGTACTTC. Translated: CASSLERGYQETQYF.

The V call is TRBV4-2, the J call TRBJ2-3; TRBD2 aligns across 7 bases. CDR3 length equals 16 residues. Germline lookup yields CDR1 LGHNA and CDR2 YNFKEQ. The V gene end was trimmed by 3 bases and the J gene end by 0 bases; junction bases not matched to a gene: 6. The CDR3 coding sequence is TGTGCCAGCAGCCAGGCTAGCGGATTTAGCACAGATACGCAGTATTTT. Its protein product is CASSQASGFSTDTQYF.

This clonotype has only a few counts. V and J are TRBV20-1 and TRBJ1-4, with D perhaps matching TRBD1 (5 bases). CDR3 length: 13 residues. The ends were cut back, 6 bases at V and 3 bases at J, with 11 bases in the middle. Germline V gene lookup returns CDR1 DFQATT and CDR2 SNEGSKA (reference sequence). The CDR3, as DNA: TGCAGTGCCGAGACAGCAGCTAATGAAAAACTGTTTTTT. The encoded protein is CSAETAANEKLFF.

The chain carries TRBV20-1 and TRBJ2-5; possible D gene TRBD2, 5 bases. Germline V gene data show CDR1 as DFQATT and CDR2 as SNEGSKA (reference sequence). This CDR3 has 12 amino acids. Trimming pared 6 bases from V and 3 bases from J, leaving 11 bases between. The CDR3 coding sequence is TGCAGTGCAGCCGGGAACAAAGAGACCCAGTACTTC. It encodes CSAAGNKETQYF.

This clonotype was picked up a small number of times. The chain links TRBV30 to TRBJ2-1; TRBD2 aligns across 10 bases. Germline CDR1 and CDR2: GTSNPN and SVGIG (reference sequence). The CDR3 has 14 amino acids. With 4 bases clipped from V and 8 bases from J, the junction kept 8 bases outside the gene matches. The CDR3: CAWKPGLASDEQFF. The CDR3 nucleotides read TGTGCCTGGAAACCGGGACTAGCGAGCGATGAGCAGTTCTTC. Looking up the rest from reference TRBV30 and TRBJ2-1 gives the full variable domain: SQTIHQWPATLVQPVGSPLSLECTVEGTSNPNLYWYRQAAGRGLQLLFYSVGIGQISSEVPQNLSASRPQDRQFILSSKKLLLSDSGFYLCAWKPGLASDEQFFGPGTRLTVL.

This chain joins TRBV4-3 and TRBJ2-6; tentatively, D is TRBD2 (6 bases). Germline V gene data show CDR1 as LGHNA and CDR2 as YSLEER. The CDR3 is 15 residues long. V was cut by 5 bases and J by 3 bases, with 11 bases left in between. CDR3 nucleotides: TGCGCCAGCAGCTCCCGGGAGCTTGGGGCCAACGTCCTGACTTTC. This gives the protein CASSSRELGANVLTF.

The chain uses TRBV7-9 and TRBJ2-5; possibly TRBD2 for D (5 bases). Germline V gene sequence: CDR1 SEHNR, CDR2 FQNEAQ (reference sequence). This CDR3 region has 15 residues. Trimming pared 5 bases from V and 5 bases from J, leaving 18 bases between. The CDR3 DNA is TGTGCCAGCAGCGCTCTACTAGGTCAGGCGGAGACCCAGTACTTC. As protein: CASSALLGQAETQYF.

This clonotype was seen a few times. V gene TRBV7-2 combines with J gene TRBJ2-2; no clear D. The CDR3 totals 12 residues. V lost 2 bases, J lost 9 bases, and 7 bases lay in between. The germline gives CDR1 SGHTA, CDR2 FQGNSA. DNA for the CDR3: TGTGCCAGCAGCTTAATGGAGTGGGAGCTGTTTTTT. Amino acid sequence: CASSLMEWELFF.

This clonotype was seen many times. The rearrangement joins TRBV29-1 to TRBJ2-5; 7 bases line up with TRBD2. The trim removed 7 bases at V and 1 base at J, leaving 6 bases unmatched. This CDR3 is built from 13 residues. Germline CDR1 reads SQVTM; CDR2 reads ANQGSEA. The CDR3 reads CSAQGGIQETQYF. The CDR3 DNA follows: TGCAGCGCCCAGGGAGGGATCCAAGAGACCCAGTACTTC.

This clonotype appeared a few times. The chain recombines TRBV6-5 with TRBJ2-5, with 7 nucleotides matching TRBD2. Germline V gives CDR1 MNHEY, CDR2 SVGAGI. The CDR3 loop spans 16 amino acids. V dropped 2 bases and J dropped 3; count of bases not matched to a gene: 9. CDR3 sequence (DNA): TGTGCCAGCAGTTACGGAGCGCGGGGGTCAAAAGAGACCCAGTACTTC. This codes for CASSYGARGSKETQYF.

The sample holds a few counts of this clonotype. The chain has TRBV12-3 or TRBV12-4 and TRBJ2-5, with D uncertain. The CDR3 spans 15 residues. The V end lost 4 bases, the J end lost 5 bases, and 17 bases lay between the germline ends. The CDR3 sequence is CASSSEPGRPETQYF. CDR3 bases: TGTGCCAGCAGTTCCGAACCCGGACGCCCGGAGACCCAGTACTTC.

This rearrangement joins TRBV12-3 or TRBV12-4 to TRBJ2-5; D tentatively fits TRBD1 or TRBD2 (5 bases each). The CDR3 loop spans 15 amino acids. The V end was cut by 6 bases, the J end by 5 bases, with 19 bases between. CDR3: CASRPLGVQGETQYF. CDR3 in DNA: TGTGCCAGCAGGCCCCTGGGGGTGCAAGGGGAGACCCAGTACTTC.

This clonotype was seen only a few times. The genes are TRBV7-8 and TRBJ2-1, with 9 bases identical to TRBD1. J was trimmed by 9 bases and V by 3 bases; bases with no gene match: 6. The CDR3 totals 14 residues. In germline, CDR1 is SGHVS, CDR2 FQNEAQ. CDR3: CASSFDRGFSEQFF. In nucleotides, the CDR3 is TGTGCCAGCAGCTTTGACAGGGGGTTTAGTGAGCAGTTCTTC.